Presented here are 17 T cell receptor beta chains from one specimen sequenced in a study of T cell repertoires in cytomegalovirus infection. TCRdb re-derived calls from the reads in MiXCR, one entry per CDR3 protein. The table lists about 150,000 distinct CDR3 sequences, roughly a quarter of them singletons. Sequencing input: PBMCs. These receptors originate from a human donor in good health (CMV status not recorded). Some clones in this sample may be carry-over from other donors' samples.

This clonotype showed up many times. The CDR3 reads CSARDRGRFEAFF. The CDR3 DNA sequence: TGCAGCGCCCGGGACAGGGGTCGATTTGAAGCTTTCTTT. J is TRBJ1-1 and V is TRBV29-1; 10 bases align to TRBD1. CDR3 size: 13 residues. V dropped 7 bases and J dropped 7; count of bases not matched to a gene: 9. The V gene's germline CDR1 is SQVTM and CDR2 ANQGSEA.

This clonotype was seen only a few times. The rearrangement uses TRBV19 and TRBJ1-5, with D perhaps matching TRBD1 (6 bases). The CDR3 loop spans 16 amino acids. Germline CDR1 LNHDA, CDR2 SQIVND (reference sequence). V was pared by 3 bases and J by 0 bases, with 12 bases between. DNA for the CDR3: TGTGCCAGTAGTATGGGGACAACGTATAGCAATCAGCCCCAGCATTTT. Encoded protein: CASSMGTTYSNQPQHF. The full variable domain, with the rest looked up from reference TRBV19 and TRBJ1-5, is DGGITQSPKYLFRKEGQNVTLSCEQNLNHDAMYWYRQDPGQGLRLIYYSQIVNDFQKGDIAEGYSVSREKKESFPLTVTSAQKNPTAFYLCASSMGTTYSNQPQHFGDGTRLSIL.

V gene TRBV28 combines with J gene TRBJ2-7; D gene ambiguous. Trimming pared 7 bases from V and 5 bases from J, leaving 9 bases between. The germline CDR1 and CDR2 sequences are MDHEN and SYDVKM. The CDR3 length is 11 residues. The CDR3 loop is CASTLRNEQYF. The CDR3 region has the DNA TGTGCCAGCACCCTTCGCAACGAGCAGTACTTC.

This clonotype was detected a few times. This chain links TRBV5-6 with TRBJ2-7; the D gene is possibly TRBD1 (6 bases). Per germline, CDR1 SGHDT and CDR2 YYEEEE. The CDR3 has 14 amino acids. Between the trimmed V and J ends, which lost 3 bases and 2 bases, there was a span of 12 bases. The CDR3 nucleotides are TGTGCCAGCAGCTCGACGGACAGTACCTACGAGCAGTACTTC. It specifies CASSSTDSTYEQYF. Supplemented by reference TRBV5-6 and TRBJ2-7, the full variable domain reads DAGVTQSPTHLIKTRGQQVTLRCSPKSGHDTVSWYQQALGQGPQFIFQYYEEEERQRGNFPDRFSGHQFPNYSSELNVNALLLGDSALYLCASSSTDSTYEQYFGPGTRLTVT.

This clonotype was detected only a few times. The J gene is TRBJ2-7, the V gene TRBV11-2; tentatively, D is TRBD2 (6 bases). Germline CDR1 SGHAT, CDR2 FQNNGV. The CDR3 is 15 residues long. V lost 5 bases, J lost 4 bases, and 18 bases lay in between. CDR3 protein: CASSNSTGVLYEQYF. The CDR3 region has the DNA TGTGCCAGCAGCAACTCTACGGGGGTCCTGTACGAGCAGTACTTC.

This clonotype came up a few times. The J gene is TRBJ2-5, the V gene TRBV6-1; no reliable D call. The V gene lost 6 bases and the J gene lost 2 bases, with 7 bases spanning the gap. The CDR3 length is 12 residues. CDR1 is MNHNS and CDR2 is SASEGT in the germline V gene. The CDR3 protein is CASRMGQETQYF. CDR3 coding DNA: TGTGCCAGCAGGATGGGTCAAGAGACCCAGTACTTC.

The V and J genes are TRBV28 and TRBJ2-1; 9 nucleotides match TRBD2. V lost 6 bases and J lost 9; bases outside the gene matches: 6. CDR1 and CDR2 from the germline V gene are MDHEN and SYDVKM. CDR3 size: 13 residues. The CDR3 nucleotides read TGTGCCAGCAGGTGGGCGGGAGGGGTTGAGCAGTTCTTC. Protein sequence: CASRWAGGVEQFF.

This clonotype occurred a few times. The rearrangement joins TRBV7-6 to TRBJ2-1, with 10 nucleotides matching TRBD2. This CDR3 is 17 amino acids long. The germline V gene has CDR1 SGHVS and CDR2 FNYEAQ. The V gene end was trimmed by 3 bases and the J gene end by 12 bases; junction bases not matched to a gene: 17. The CDR3, as DNA: TGTGCCAGCAGCTTGGCCAACGATAGCGGGAGGTTCCAGGGGCAGTTCTTC. Translation gives CASSLANDSGRFQGQFF.

The CDR3, as DNA: TGTGCCAGCAGCCCCTCTCGACTAGGGGAGACCCAGTACTTC. Residues: CASSPSRLGETQYF. J is TRBJ2-5 and V is TRBV5-5; a possible D gene is TRBD2 (6 bases). The CDR3 has 14 amino acids. Germline V gene lookup returns CDR1 SGHKS and CDR2 YYEKEE (reference sequence). V lost 4 bases and J 5 bases, leaving 15 bases between the germline ends.

Remarks on this clonotype: With a much larger clone just one base away, this may be a read error. CDR3 in DNA: TGTGCCAGAAGTTGGGACAGGAGACCTAACTATGGCTACACCTTC. Translation gives CARSWDRRPNYGYTF. V gene TRBV19 combines with J gene TRBJ1-2; 8 bases agree with TRBD1. The CDR3 is 15 residues long. Germline V CDR1 and CDR2: LNHDA, SQIVND (reference sequence). V was pared by 9 bases and J by 0 bases, with 9 bases of the junction left unmatched. The full variable domain, completed using reference TRBV19 and TRBJ1-2, is DGGITQSPKYLFRKEGQNVTLSCEQNLNHDAMYWYRQDPGQGLRLIYYSQIVNDFQKGDIAEGYSVSREKKESFPLTVTSAQKNPTAFYLCARSWDRRPNYGYTFGSGTRLTVV.

This clonotype was found many times. The gene calls are TRBV7-6 and TRBJ2-7; 7 nucleotides line up with TRBD1. The CDR3 loop spans 16 amino acids. The trim removed 3 bases at V and 1 base at J, leaving 9 bases unmatched. Germline V lookup: CDR1 SGHVS, CDR2 FNYEAQ. This CDR3 reads CASSFEQGWLSYEQYF. The CDR3 DNA reads as TGTGCCAGCAGCTTTGAACAGGGGTGGCTATCCTACGAGCAGTACTTC.

The V gene is TRBV5-5, the J gene TRBJ2-1; D gene unclear. The CDR3 has 13 residues. In germline, CDR1 is SGHKS, CDR2 YYEKEE (reference sequence). Trimming removed 6 bases from V and 4 bases from J, with 11 bases in between. The CDR3 nucleotides are TGTGCCAGCACTGTCCCCTCTTACAATGAGCAGTTCTTC. Translating gives CASTVPSYNEQFF.

This clonotype has ten or more counts. This sequence joins TRBV28 and TRBJ1-3; no clear D gene. The CDR3 covers 16 residues. V lost 4 bases to trimming and J lost 0 bases, with 13 bases between them. Germline V lookup: CDR1 MDHEN, CDR2 SYDVKM. Written as DNA, the CDR3 is TGTGCCAGCAGTTCGTTCCTTTTAAGCTCTGGAAACACCATATATTTT. As protein: CASSSFLLSSGNTIYF.

This clonotype was recorded a few times. The genes are TRBV5-1 and TRBJ1-6, with 7 bases lining up with TRBD1. The CDR3 runs 14 residues. V shed 4 bases, J shed 3 bases, and the junction held 1 base outside the gene matches. Germline V CDR1 and CDR2: SGHRS, YFSETQ. The CDR3 bases are TGCGCCAGCAGCCGGGACAGCTATAATTCACCCCTCCACTTT. Translation: CASSRDSYNSPLHF.

Of note for this clonotype: One end of the junction fails to match germline, which may point to a read error. V gene TRBV7-4 combines with J gene TRBJ1-6; tentatively, D is TRBD1 (6 bases). CDR1 is SGHVT and CDR2 is SQSDAQ in the germline V gene. This CDR3 region has 13 residues. The CDR3 loop reads CASSPGEPSRLHF. CDR3 nucleotides: TGTGCCAGCAGCCCAGGGGAACCTTCACGCCTCCACTTT.

The V gene is TRBV6-1, the J gene TRBJ2-1; possible D gene TRBD2, 5 bases. V was pared by 7 bases and J by 4 bases, with 11 bases between. The CDR3 covers 13 residues. Germline CDR1 is MNHNS and CDR2 is SASEGT. CDR3 amino acids: CASTTTNYNEQFF. The CDR3 DNA reads TGTGCCAGCACCACGACTAATTACAATGAGCAGTTCTTC.

The chain recombines TRBV7-8 with TRBJ2-3, with a possible D match to TRBD1 (5 bases). The CDR3 runs 17 residues. The germline gives CDR1 SGHVS, CDR2 FQNEAQ. The V end lost 1 base, the J end lost 3 bases, and 17 bases lay between the germline ends. The CDR3: CASSLETQGIGTDTQYF. CDR3 sequence (DNA): TGTGCCAGCAGCTTAGAAACCCAGGGCATCGGGACAGATACGCAGTATTTT. The whole variable domain, remainder taken from reference TRBV7-8 and TRBJ2-3, is GAGVSQSPRYKVAKRGQDVALRCDPISGHVSLFWYQQALGQGPEFLTYFQNEAQLDKSGLPSDRFFAERPEGSVSTLKIQRTQQEDSAVYLCASSLETQGIGTDTQYFGPGTRLTVL.